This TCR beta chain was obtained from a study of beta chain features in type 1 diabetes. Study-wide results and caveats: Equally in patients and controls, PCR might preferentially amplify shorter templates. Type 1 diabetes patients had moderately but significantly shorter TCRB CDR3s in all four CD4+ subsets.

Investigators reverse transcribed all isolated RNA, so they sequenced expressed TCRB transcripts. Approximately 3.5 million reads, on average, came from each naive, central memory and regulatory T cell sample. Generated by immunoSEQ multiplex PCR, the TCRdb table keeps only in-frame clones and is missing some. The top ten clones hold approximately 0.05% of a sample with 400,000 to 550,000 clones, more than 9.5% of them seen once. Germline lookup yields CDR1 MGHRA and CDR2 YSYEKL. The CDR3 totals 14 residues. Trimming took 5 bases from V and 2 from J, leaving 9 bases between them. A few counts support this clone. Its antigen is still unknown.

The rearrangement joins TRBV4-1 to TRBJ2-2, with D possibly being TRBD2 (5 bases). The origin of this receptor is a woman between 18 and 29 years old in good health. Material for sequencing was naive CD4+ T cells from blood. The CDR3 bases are TGCGCCAGCAGCGCCCGGGAAAACACCGGGGAGCTGTTTTTT. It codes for CASSARENTGELFF.